Shown below are 5 T cell receptor beta chains from a single sample sequenced in a study of blood T cell repertoires in COVID-19. Assay: immunoSEQ multiplex PCR; the TCRdb copy retains only in-frame clones and omits some. Seen here are 260,000 or so clones, 83% observed once, and the top ten hold approximately 4%. Sequenced material: PBMCs or T cells enriched from blood (not recorded which). The receptor source for this set is a woman aged 35 to 49 who had been exposed to COVID-19.

The chain recombines TRBV11-2 with TRBJ1-1; D uncertain. This CDR3 spans 11 amino acids. Germline V gives CDR1 SGHAT, CDR2 FQNNGV. Trimming cost V 5 bases and J 6 bases, with 7 bases left between them. In DNA, the CDR3 is TGTGCCAGCAGCGCTCGGGCTGAAGCTTTCTTT. This sequence encodes CASSARAEAFF. Full variable domain (remainder filled in from reference TRBV11-2 and TRBJ1-1): EAGVAQSPRYKIIEKRQSVAFWCNPISGHATLYWYQQILGQGPKLLIQFQNNGVVDDSQLPKDRFSAERLKGVDSTLKIQPAKLEDSAVYLCASSARAEAFFGQGTRLTVV.

The chain is built from TRBV28 and TRBJ1-5; D gene unclear. Germline V lookup: CDR1 MDHEN, CDR2 SYDVKM. This CDR3 is built from 15 residues. Between the trimmed V and J ends, which lost 4 bases and 1 base, there was a span of 11 bases. Here the CDR3 DNA reads TGTGCCAGCAGTTCATCTCAGATGAGCAATCAGCCCCAGCATTTT. Protein product: CASSSSQMSNQPQHF. The complete variable domain, with remaining parts taken from reference TRBV28 and TRBJ1-5, reads DVKVTQSSRYLVKRTGEKVFLECVQDMDHENMFWYRQDPGLGLRLIYFSYDVKMKEKGDIPEGYSVSREKKERFSLILESASTNQTSMYLCASSSSQMSNQPQHFGDGTRLSIL.

The chain employs TRBV5-1 and TRBJ1-3; a possible D gene is TRBD1 (5 bases). The germline V gene has CDR1 SGHRS and CDR2 YFSETQ. V dropped 4 bases and J dropped 4 bases, with 9 bases sitting between them. The CDR3 extends over 13 amino acids. The chain's CDR3 is CASSGTSGNTIYF. CDR3 coding DNA: TGCGCCAGCAGCGGGACTTCGGGAAACACCATATATTTT.

This rearrangement joins TRBV6-2 or TRBV6-3 to TRBJ2-1; 8 positions match TRBD1. Unmatched junction bases numbered 4, after V lost 2 bases and J lost 4 bases. CDR1 is MNHEY and CDR2 is SVGEGT in the germline V gene. The CDR3 sequence is 15 residues long. The CDR3 DNA follows: TGTGCCAGCAGTTACGACAGGGGAAAATACAATGAGCAGTTCTTC. This encodes CASSYDRGKYNEQFF.

The V and J genes are TRBV18 and TRBJ1-1; TRBD1 agrees at 10 bases. Germline V gene lookup returns CDR1 KGHSH and CDR2 LQKENI. J lost 7 bases, V lost 3 bases, and 11 bases had no gene match. The CDR3 is 16 amino acids. In DNA form, the CDR3 reads TGTGCCAGCTCACCCCCTACCGGGACAGGGGTGATTGAAGCTTTCTTT. Translated, it gives CASSPPTGTGVIEAFF.